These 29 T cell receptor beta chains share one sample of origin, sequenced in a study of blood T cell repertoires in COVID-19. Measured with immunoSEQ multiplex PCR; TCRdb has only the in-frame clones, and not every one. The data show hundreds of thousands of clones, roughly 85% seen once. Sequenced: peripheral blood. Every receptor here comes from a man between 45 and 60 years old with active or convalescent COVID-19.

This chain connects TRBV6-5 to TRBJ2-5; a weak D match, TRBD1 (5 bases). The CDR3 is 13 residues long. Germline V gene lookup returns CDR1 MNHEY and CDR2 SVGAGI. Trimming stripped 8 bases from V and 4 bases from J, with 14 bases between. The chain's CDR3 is CASSRHQGETQYF. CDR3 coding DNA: TGTGCCAGCTCGCGGCATCAGGGAGAGACCCAGTACTTC.

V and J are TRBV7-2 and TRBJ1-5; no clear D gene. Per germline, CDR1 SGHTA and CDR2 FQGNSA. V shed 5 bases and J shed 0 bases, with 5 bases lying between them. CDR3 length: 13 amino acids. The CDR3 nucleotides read TGTGCCAGCAGCCTGAGTAGCAATCAGCCCCAGCATTTT. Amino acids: CASSLSSNQPQHF.

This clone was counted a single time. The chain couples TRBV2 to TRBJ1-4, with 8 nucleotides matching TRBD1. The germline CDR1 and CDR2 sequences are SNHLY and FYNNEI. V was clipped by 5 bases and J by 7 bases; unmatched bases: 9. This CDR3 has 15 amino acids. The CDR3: CASSLLGQGTEKLFF. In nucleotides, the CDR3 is TGTGCCAGCAGTTTACTTGGACAGGGTACTGAAAAACTGTTTTTT.

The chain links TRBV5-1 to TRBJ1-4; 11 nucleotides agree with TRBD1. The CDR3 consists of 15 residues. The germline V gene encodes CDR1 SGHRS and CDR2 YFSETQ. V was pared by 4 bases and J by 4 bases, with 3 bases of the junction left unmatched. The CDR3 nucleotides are TGCGCCAGCAGCGGGACAGGGGGAAGTAATGAAAAACTGTTTTTT. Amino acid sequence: CASSGTGGSNEKLFF. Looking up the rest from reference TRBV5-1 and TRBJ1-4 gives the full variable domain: KAGVTQTPRYLIKTRGQQVTLSCSPISGHRSVSWYQQTPGQGLQFLFEYFSETQRNKGNFPGRFSGRQFSNSRSEMNVSTLELGDSALYLCASSGTGGSNEKLFFGSGTQLSVL.

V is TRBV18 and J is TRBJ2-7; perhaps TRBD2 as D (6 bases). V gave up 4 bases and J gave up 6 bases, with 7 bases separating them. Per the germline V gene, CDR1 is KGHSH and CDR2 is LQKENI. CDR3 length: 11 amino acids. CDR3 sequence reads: CASSRGAEQYF. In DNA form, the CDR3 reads TGTGCCAGCTCACGCGGGGCCGAGCAGTACTTC.

CDR3 residues: CASSGHPVAGFFSSPLHF. The DNA of the CDR3 is TGCGCCAGCAGCGGTCACCCGGTGGCAGGGTTTTTCAGTTCACCCCTCCACTTT. V usage is TRBV4-1 and J usage is TRBJ1-6; D might be TRBD1 (5 bases). V gave up 5 bases and J gave up 9 bases, with 26 bases separating them. CDR1 and CDR2 (germline): MGHRA, YSYEKL. CDR3 length equals 18 residues.

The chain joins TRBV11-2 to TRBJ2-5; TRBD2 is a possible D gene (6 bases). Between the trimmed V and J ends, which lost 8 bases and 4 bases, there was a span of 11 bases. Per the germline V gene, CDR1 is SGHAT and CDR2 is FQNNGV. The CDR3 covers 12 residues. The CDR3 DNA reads TGTGCCAGCCTCTCCGGGGGAGAGACCCAGTACTTC. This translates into CASLSGGETQYF.

CDR3 protein: CASSSQRSSGNEQFF. The DNA of the CDR3 is TGTGCCAGCAGCTCGCAGCGTTCTAGCGGGAATGAGCAGTTCTTC. This chain uses TRBV7-8 with TRBJ2-1; TRBD2 matches 8 bases. The trim removed 4 bases at V and 7 bases at J, leaving 9 bases unmatched. Germline lookup yields CDR1 SGHVS and CDR2 FQNEAQ. The CDR3 is made up of 15 amino acids.

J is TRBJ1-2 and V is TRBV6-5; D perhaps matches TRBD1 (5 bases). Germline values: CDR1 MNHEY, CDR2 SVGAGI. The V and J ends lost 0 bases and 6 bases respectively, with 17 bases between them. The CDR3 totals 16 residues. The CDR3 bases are TGTGCCAGCAGTTACTCCTCCAGGGTAAATCGAAATGGCTACACCTTC. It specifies CASSYSSRVNRNGYTF.

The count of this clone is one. DNA of the CDR3: TGTGCCAGTAGCCAGTGGACAGGGGGCAATCAGCCCCAGCATTTT. It codes for CASSQWTGGNQPQHF. The J gene is TRBJ1-5, the V gene TRBV19; the match to TRBD1 covers 9 bases. J lost 2 bases, V lost 6 bases, and 5 bases had no gene match. CDR3 size: 15 residues. Germline loops: CDR1 LNHDA, CDR2 SQIVND (reference sequence).

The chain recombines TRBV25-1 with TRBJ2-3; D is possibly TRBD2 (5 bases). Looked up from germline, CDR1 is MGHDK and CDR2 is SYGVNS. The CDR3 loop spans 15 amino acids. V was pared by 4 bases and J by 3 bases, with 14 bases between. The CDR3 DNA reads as TGTGCCAGCAGTGCATTGGGAGAAGGGACAGATACGCAGTATTTT. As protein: CASSALGEGTDTQYF.

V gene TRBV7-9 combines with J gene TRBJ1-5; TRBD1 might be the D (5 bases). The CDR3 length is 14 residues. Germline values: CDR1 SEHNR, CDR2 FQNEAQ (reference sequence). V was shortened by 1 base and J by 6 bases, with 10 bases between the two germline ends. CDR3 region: CASSLVGPSQPQHF. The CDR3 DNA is TGTGCCAGCAGCTTAGTGGGGCCCAGTCAGCCCCAGCATTTT.

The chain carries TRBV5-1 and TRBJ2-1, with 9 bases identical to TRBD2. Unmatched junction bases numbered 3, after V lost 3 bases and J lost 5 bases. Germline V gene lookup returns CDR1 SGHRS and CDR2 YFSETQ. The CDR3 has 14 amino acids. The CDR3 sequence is CASSSLAGDNEQFF. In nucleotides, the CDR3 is TGCGCCAGCAGCTCCTTAGCGGGAGACAATGAGCAGTTCTTC. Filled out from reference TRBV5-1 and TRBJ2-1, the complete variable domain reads KAGVTQTPRYLIKTRGQQVTLSCSPISGHRSVSWYQQTPGQGLQFLFEYFSETQRNKGNFPGRFSGRQFSNSRSEMNVSTLELGDSALYLCASSSLAGDNEQFFGPGTRLTVL.

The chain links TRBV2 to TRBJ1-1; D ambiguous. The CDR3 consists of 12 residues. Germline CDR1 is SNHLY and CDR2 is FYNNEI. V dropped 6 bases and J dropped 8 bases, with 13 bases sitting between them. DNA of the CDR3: TGTGCCAGCAGCCGGGGTCCCTTAGAAGCTTTCTTT. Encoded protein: CASSRGPLEAFF. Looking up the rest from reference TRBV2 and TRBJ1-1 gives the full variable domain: EPEVTQTPSHQVTQMGQEVILRCVPISNHLYFYWYRQILGQKVEFLVSFYNNEISEKSEIFDDQFSVERPDGSNFTLKIRSTKLEDSAMYFCASSRGPLEAFFGQGTRLTVV.

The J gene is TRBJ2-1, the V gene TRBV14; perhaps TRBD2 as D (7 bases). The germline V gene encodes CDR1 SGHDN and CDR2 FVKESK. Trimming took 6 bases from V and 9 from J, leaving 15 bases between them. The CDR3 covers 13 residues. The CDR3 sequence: CASRGGVSGEQFF. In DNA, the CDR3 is TGTGCCAGCAGAGGGGGGGTATCAGGTGAGCAGTTCTTC.

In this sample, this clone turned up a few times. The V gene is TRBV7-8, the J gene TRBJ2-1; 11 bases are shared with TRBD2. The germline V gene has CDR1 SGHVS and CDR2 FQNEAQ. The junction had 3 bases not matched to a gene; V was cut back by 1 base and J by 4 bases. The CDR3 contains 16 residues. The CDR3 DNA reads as TGTGCCAGCAGCTTAGACGGGACTAGCGGATACAATGAGCAGTTCTTC. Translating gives CASSLDGTSGYNEQFF.

The DNA for the CDR3 is TGTGCCAGCAGCTTGTGGCAGGGGGTGTCCTACAATGAGCAGTTCTTC. Its protein is CASSLWQGVSYNEQFF. The chain employs TRBV5-6 and TRBJ2-1; TRBD1 aligns across 7 bases. The CDR3 consists of 16 residues. V lost 1 base to trimming and J lost 1 base; unmatched junction nucleotides: 5. Germline V gene data show CDR1 as SGHDT and CDR2 as YYEEEE. The whole variable domain, filled in from reference TRBV5-6 and TRBJ2-1, reads DAGVTQSPTHLIKTRGQQVTLRCSPKSGHDTVSWYQQALGQGPQFIFQYYEEEERQRGNFPDRFSGHQFPNYSSELNVNALLLGDSALYLCASSLWQGVSYNEQFFGPGTRLTVL.

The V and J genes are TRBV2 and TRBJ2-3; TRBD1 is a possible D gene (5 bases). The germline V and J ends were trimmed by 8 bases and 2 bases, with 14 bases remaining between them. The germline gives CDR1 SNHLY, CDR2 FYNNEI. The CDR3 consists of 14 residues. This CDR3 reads CASADRQLTDTQYF. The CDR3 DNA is TGTGCCAGCGCTGATAGACAGCTCACAGATACGCAGTATTTT.

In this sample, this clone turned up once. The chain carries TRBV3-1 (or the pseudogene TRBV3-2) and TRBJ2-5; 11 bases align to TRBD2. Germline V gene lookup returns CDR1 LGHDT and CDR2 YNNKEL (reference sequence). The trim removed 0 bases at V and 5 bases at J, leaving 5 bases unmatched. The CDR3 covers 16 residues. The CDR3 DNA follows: TGTGCCAGCAGCCAAGACAGACTAGCGGGATTGGAGACCCAGTACTTC. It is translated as CASSQDRLAGLETQYF.

The CDR3 DNA reads TGTGCCAGCAGCTCTAGCGGGAGGATTTGGAATGAGCAGTTCTTC. Protein: CASSSSGRIWNEQFF. The chain is built from TRBV3-1 (or the pseudogene TRBV3-2) and TRBJ2-1; 11 nucleotides agree with TRBD2. This CDR3 has 15 amino acids. Trimming at V came to 5 bases and at J to 7 bases, leaving 7 bases not matched to a gene. CDR1 and CDR2 (germline): LGHDT, YNNKEL (reference sequence).

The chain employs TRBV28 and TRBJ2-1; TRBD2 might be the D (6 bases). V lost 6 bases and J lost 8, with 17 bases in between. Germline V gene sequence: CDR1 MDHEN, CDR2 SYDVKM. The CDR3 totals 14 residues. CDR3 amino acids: CASRYTSNRDEQFF. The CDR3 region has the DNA TGTGCCAGCAGATACACTAGCAATAGGGATGAGCAGTTCTTC. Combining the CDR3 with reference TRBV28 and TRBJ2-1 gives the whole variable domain DVKVTQSSRYLVKRTGEKVFLECVQDMDHENMFWYRQDPGLGLRLIYFSYDVKMKEKGDIPEGYSVSREKKERFSLILESASTNQTSMYLCASRYTSNRDEQFFGPGTRLTVL.

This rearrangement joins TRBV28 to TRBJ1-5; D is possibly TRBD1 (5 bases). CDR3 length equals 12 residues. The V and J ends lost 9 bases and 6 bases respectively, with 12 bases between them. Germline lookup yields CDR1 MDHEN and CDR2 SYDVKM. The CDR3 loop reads CASKLGGQPQHF. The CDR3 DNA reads TGTGCCAGTAAGCTGGGGGGTCAGCCCCAGCATTTT.

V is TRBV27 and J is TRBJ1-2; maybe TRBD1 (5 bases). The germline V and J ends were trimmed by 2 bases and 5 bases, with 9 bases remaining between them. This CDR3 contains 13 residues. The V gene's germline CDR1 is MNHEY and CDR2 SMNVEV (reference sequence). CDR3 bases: TGTGCCAGCAGTTTAGTGGGGGGGTATGGCTACACCTTC. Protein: CASSLVGGYGYTF.

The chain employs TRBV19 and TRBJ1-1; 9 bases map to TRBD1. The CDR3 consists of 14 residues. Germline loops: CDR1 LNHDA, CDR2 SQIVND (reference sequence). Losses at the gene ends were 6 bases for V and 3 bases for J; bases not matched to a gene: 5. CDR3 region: CASSRDRVDTEAFF. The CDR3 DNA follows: TGTGCCAGTAGCCGGGACAGGGTAGACACTGAAGCTTTCTTT.

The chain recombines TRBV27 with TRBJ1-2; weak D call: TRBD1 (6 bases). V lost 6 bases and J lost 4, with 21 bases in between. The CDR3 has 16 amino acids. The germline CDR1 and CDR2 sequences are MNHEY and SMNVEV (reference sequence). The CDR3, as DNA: TGTGCCAGCAGACCGGGACAACTAAACGCACCCTATGGCTACACCTTC. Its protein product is CASRPGQLNAPYGYTF.

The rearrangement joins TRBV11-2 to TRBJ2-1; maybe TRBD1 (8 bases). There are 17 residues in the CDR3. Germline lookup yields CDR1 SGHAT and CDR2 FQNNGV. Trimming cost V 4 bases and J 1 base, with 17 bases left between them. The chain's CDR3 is CASSSRGGTGSYNEQFF. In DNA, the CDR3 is TGTGCCAGCAGCTCGCGGGGAGGGACAGGATCCTACAATGAGCAGTTCTTC.

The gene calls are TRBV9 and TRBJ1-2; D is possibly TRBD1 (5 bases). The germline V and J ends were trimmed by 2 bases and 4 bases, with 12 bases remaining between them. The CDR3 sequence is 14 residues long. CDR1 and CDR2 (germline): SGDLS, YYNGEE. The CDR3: CASSVSQGSYGYTF. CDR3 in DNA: TGTGCCAGCAGCGTTTCCCAGGGATCCTATGGCTACACCTTC.

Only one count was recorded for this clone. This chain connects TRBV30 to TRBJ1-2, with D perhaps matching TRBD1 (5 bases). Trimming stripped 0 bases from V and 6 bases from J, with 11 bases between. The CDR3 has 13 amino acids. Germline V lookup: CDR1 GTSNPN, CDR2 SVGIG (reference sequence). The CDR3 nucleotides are TGTGCCTGGAGTGTAAGGGTAGGGGATGGCTACACCTTC. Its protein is CAWSVRVGDGYTF.

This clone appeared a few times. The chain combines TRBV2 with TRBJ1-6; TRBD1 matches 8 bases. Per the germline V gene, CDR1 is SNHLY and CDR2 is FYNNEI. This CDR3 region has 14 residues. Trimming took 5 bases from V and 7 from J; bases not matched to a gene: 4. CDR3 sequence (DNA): TGTGCCAGCAGTCAATGGACAGGGAATTCACCCCTCCACTTT. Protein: CASSQWTGNSPLHF.